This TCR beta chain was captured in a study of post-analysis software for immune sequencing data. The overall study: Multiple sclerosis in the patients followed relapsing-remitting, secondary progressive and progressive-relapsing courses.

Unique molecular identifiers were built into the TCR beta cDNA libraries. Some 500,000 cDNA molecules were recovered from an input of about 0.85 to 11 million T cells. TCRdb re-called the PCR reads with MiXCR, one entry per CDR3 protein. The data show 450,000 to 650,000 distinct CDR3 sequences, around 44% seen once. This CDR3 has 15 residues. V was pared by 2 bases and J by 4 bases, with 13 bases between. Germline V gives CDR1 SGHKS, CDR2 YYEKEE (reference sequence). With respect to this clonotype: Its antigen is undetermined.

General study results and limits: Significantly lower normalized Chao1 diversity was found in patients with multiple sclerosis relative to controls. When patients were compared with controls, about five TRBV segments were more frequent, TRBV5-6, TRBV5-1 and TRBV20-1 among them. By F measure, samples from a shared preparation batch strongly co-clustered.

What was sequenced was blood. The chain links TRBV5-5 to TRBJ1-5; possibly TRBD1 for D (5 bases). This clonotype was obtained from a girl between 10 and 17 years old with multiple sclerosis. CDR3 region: CASSFGQGWNQPQHF. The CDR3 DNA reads TGTGCCAGCAGCTTCGGGCAGGGCTGGAATCAGCCCCAGCATTTT.